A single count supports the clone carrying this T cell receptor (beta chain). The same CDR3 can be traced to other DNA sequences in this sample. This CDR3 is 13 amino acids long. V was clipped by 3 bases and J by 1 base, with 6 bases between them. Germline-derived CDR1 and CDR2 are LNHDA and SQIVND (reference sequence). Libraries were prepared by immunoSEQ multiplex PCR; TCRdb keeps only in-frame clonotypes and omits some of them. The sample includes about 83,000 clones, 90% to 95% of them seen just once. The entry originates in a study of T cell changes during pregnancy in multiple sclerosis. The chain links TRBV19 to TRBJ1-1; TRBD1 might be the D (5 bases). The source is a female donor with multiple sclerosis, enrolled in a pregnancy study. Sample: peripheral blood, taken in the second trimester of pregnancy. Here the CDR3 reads CASSMGQNTEAFF. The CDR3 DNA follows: TGTGCCAGTAGTATGGGGCAGAACACTGAAGCTTTCTTT.